Sequencing of this TCR beta chain was carried out in a study of Ad26.COV2.S vaccination and SARS-CoV-2 variants. Study background: Administration of Ad26.COV2.S was intramuscular, either once or twice 56 days apart. Study-level results: For non-spike TCRs, breadth in vaccine recipients resembled that in placebo recipients. It is possible that the TCR breadth and depth analyses underestimated the total T cell responses. Following vaccination, spike-specific CD8+ and CD4+ T cell responses reportedly exhibited substantial breadth.

The method was immunoSEQ multiplex PCR; TCRdb's version includes in-frame clones alone and lacks a portion of them. The sample has 400,000 or so clones; roughly nine tenths are singletons. Germline V gene sequence: CDR1 SGHVS, CDR2 FQNEAQ. The CDR3 has 15 residues. Trimming took 4 bases from V and 7 from J; bases not matched to a gene: 9. Treatment described: over 15 received Ad26.COV2.S at low or high dose, single or two shots; about 5 received placebo; per-sample allocation not given. At day 63 after the first vaccine or placebo injection, samples were drawn. In regard to this clone: Its antigen is unknown.

The source material was peripheral blood, sampled in a trial of Ad26.COV2.S vaccine versus placebo. The chain combines TRBV7-8 with TRBJ1-4, with 7 nucleotides matching TRBD1. This TCR was sampled from a person aged 18-60 years who received the Ad26.COV2.S COVID-19 vaccine or a placebo. CDR3 amino acids: CASSSRDSSFEKLFF. The CDR3 DNA follows: TGTGCCAGCAGCTCCAGGGACAGTTCCTTTGAAAAACTGTTTTTT.